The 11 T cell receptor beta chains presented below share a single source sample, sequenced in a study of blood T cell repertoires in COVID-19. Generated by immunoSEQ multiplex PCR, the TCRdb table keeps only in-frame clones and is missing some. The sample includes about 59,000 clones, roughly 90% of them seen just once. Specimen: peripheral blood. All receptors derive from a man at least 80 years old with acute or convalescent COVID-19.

CDR3 DNA sequence: TGCGCCAGCAGCCTTCCCCCGCGGGGGGACCAAAACATTCAGTACTTC. This sequence encodes CASSLPPRGDQNIQYF. The chain recombines TRBV4-1 with TRBJ2-4; 8 nucleotides match TRBD2. CDR3 length: 16 residues. V lost 4 bases and J lost 5; bases outside the gene matches: 10. Germline V gives CDR1 MGHRA, CDR2 YSYEKL.

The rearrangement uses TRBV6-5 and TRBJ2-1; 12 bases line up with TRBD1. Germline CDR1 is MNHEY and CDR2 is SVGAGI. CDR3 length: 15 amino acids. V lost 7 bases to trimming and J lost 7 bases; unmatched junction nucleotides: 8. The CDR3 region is CASKYGTGGANEQFF. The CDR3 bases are TGTGCCAGCAAATATGGGACAGGGGGCGCGAATGAGCAGTTCTTC.

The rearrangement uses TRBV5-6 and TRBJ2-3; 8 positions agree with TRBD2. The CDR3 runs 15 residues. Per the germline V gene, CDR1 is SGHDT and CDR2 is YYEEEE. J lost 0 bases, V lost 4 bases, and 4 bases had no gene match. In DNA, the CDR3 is TGTGCCAGCAGCGCGCTAGCGGGCAGCACAGATACGCAGTATTTT. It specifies CASSALAGSTDTQYF.

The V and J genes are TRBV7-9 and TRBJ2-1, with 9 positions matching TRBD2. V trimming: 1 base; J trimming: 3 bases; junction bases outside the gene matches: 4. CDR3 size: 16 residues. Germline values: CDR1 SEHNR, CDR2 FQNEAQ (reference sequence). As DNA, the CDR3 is TGTGCCAGCAGCTTAGGGCTAGCGGGACTCTACAATGAGCAGTTCTTC. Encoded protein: CASSLGLAGLYNEQFF.

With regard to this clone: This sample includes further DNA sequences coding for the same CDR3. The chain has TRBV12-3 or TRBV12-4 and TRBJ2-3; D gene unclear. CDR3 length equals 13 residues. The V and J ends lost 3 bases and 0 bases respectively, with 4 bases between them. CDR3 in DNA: TGTGCCAGCAGTTTCCCTAGCACAGATACGCAGTATTTT. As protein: CASSFPSTDTQYF.

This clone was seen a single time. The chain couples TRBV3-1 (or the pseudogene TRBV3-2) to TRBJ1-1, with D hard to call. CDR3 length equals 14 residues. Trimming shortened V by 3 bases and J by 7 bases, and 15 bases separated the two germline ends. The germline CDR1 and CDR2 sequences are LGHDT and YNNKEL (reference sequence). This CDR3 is CASSQATGAREAFF. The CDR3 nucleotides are TGTGCCAGCAGCCAGGCTACGGGAGCCCGTGAAGCTTTCTTT.

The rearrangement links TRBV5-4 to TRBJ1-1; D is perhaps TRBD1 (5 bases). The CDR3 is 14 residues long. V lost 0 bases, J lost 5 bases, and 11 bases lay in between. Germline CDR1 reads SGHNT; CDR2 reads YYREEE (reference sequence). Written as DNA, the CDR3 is TGTGCCAGCAGCTTGGGGGGGGTGAGGACTGAAGCTTTCTTT. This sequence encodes CASSLGGVRTEAFF. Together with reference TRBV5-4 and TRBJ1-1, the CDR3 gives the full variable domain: ETGVTQSPTHLIKTRGQQVTLRCSSQSGHNTVSWYQQALGQGPQFIFQYYREEENGRGNFPPRFSGLQFPNYSSELNVNALELDDSALYLCASSLGGVRTEAFFGQGTRLTVV.

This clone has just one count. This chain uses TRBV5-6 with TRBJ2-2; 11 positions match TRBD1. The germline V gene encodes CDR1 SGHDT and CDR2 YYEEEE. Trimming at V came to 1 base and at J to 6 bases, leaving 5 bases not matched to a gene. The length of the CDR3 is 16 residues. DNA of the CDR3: TGTGCCAGCAGCTTGTGGACAGGGGGCGCTCCCGGGGAGCTGTTTTTT. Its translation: CASSLWTGGAPGELFF.

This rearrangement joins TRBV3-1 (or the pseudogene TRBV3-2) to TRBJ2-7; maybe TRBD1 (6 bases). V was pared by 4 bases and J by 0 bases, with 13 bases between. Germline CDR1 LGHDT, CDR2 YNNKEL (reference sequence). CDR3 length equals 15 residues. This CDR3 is CASSPRTDFSYEQYF. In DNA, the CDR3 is TGTGCCAGCAGCCCGCGGACAGACTTCTCCTACGAGCAGTACTTC.

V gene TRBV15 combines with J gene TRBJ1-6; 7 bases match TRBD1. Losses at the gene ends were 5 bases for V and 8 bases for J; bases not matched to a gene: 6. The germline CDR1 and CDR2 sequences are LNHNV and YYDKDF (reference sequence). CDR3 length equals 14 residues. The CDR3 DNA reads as TGTGCCACCAGCTACCGGGACAGTCATTCACCCCTCCACTTT. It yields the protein CATSYRDSHSPLHF.

CDR3 DNA: TGTGCCAGTAGTCCCCGGGGGACAGGGGGCAATCAGCCCCAGCATTTT. Its protein product is CASSPRGTGGNQPQHF. The chain couples TRBV19 to TRBJ1-5, with 10 bases aligning to TRBD1. Per the germline V gene, CDR1 is LNHDA and CDR2 is SQIVND (reference sequence). There are 16 residues in the CDR3. V gave up 5 bases and J gave up 2 bases; unmatched junction bases: 6.